Each of the 15 T cell receptor beta chains below was sequenced from the same sample in a study of CXCR3-negative and CXCR3-positive naive CD8 T cells. Findings and caveats of the study: CXCR3-negative naive cells had less hydrophobic TRB CDR3s than did CXCR3-positive naive cells.

UMI-labeled TRB cDNA libraries were prepared by 5' RACE. TCRdb re-called the 5' RACE reads and shows each CDR3 protein once, DNA omitted. The sample shows 100,000 or so distinct CDR3 sequences, and around 0.38% sits with its ten largest clones. Their target antigens are unknown. Sequencing was done on a sample of naive CXCR3+ CD8+ T cells from blood. The subset was: CD45RO-CCR7+CD27+CD95- naive CD8+ T cells expressing CXCR3 (TNR3+). These receptors came from a human donor in good health. Some clones in this sample may be carry-over from other donors' samples.

The chain joins TRBV7-6 to TRBJ2-5; there is no DNA to check the TCRdb D call of TRBD2. Germline V gene sequence: CDR1 SGHVS, CDR2 FNYEAQ. This CDR3 region has 16 residues. The CDR3 spells CASSFPSMGGRNTQYF.

The chain combines TRBV15 with TRBJ2-7; TCRdb calls TRBD2, which cannot be checked without DNA. CDR1 and CDR2 from the germline V gene are LNHNV and YYDKDF (reference sequence). This CDR3 spans 16 amino acids. CDR3 sequence: CATSSRLAGDFYEQYF.

The chain links TRBV4-1 to TRBJ2-7; TCRdb reports TRBD1, a call that lacks DNA to check it against. The CDR3 runs to 15 residues. Germline CDR1 reads MGHRA; CDR2 reads YSYEKL. The CDR3 sequence: CASSQWDILSYEQYF.

This chain uses TRBV20-1 with TRBJ2-3. The germline gives CDR1 DFQATT, CDR2 SNEGSKA (reference sequence). The CDR3 has 12 amino acids. The CDR3 sequence: CSARGNTDTQYF.

The genes are TRBV6-2 or TRBV6-3 and TRBJ2-3; the D call of TRBD2 rests on TCRdb alone, since no DNA is present to check it. This CDR3 is 17 amino acids long. CDR1 is MNHEY and CDR2 is SVGEGT in the germline V gene. The CDR3 here is CASSPLGLAGFTDTQYF.

The gene calls are TRBV29-1 and TRBJ2-7; TCRdb gives TRBD1 as the D gene, but with no DNA this cannot be confirmed. This CDR3 spans 16 amino acids. CDR1 SQVTM and CDR2 ANQGSEA come from the germline V gene. CDR3 loop: CSVEGAGDGGPYEQYF.

The chain has TRBV23-1 and TRBJ1-5; absent DNA, TCRdb's TRBD1 call cannot be checked. TRBV23-1 is reported as an ORF; its role is uncertain. CDR3 length equals 15 residues. The CDR3 sequence is CASSQDGGEDQPQHF.

The chain is built from TRBV19 and TRBJ1-1; TCRdb outputs TRBD1, but without DNA this stays unchecked. The CDR3 consists of 13 residues. Germline-derived CDR1 and CDR2 are LNHDA and SQIVND (reference sequence). The CDR3 reads CASSMVGDTEAFF.

This chain links TRBV29-1 with TRBJ1-1. Germline V gene lookup returns CDR1 SQVTM and CDR2 ANQGSEA. The CDR3 has 13 amino acids. CDR3 residues: CSVINGMNTEAFF.

The chain employs TRBV7-6 and TRBJ1-6; lacking DNA, the TRBD1 call made by TCRdb goes unchecked. This CDR3 spans 14 amino acids. Germline V gene lookup returns CDR1 SGHVS and CDR2 FNYEAQ. CDR3: CASSPGHGDSPLHF.

The chain's CDR3 is CAIRPGLVSHNEQFF. This chain uses TRBV10-3 with TRBJ2-1; absent DNA, TCRdb's TRBD2 call cannot be checked. CDR3 length: 15 residues. From germline, CDR1 is ENHRY and CDR2 SYGVKD.

The V gene is TRBV20-1, the J gene TRBJ2-7; TCRdb picks TRBD1, but there is no DNA to check that call. The CDR3 spans 14 residues. Germline V gives CDR1 DFQATT, CDR2 SNEGSKA (reference sequence). The CDR3 here is CSARNLAGRYEQYF.

V and J are TRBV5-4 and TRBJ2-7; checking the TCRdb D call of TRBD1 is not possible without DNA. CDR1 and CDR2 (germline): SGHNT, YYREEE (reference sequence). This CDR3 is built from 14 residues. CDR3 protein: CASSPTGGTYEQYF.

The chain uses TRBV7-6 and TRBJ2-3; TCRdb gives TRBD2 as the D gene, but with no DNA this cannot be confirmed. Germline lookup yields CDR1 SGHVS and CDR2 FNYEAQ. CDR3 length: 17 residues. The CDR3 loop is CASSLTRLAGAGDTQYF.

The chain couples TRBV7-2 to TRBJ2-7; TCRdb reports TRBD1, a call that lacks DNA to check it against. Germline V gene sequence: CDR1 SGHTA, CDR2 FQGNSA. CDR3 length: 16 residues. The CDR3 reads CASSSPFRGTLYEQYF.